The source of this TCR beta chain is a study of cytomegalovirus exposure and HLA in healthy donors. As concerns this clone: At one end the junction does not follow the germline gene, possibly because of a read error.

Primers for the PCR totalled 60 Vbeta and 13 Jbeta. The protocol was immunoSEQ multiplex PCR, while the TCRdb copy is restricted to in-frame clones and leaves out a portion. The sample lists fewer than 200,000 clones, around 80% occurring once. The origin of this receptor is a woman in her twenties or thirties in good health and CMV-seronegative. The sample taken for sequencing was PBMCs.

CDR3: CAGSGYRGPNTEAFF. The CDR3 DNA reads TGTGCCGGCAGTGGCTACAGGGGCCCGAACACTGAAGCTTTCTTT. This chain uses TRBV27 with TRBJ1-1, with 7 positions matching TRBD1. The CDR3 is made up of 15 amino acids. CDR1 is MNHEY, CDR2 SMNVEV, per germline (reference sequence).